The 10 T cell receptor beta chains below were found in one sample sequenced in a study of identical twins. TCRdb reprocessed the 5' RACE reads via MiXCR and lists one record per CDR3 protein. The table lists 450,000 or so distinct CDR3 sequences, roughly 20% of them singletons. The specimen sequenced was naive T cells sorted from blood. The receptors stem from a man aged 50-59 years in good health.

This chain links TRBV4-2 with TRBJ2-5; D possibly corresponds to TRBD2 (7 bases). Trimming cost V 4 bases and J 5 bases, with 11 bases left between them. CDR1 and CDR2 from the germline V gene are LGHNA and YNFKEQ. This CDR3 has 13 amino acids. The CDR3 DNA follows: TGTGCCAGCAGCCGCGGGGGCAGCGAGACCCAGTACTTC. This translates into CASSRGGSETQYF.

V and J are TRBV5-1 and TRBJ1-6, with 8 nucleotides matching TRBD1. CDR3 size: 16 residues. The J segment lost 7 bases and the V segment lost 1 base, leaving 7 bases of the junction unmatched. Germline V gives CDR1 SGHRS, CDR2 YFSETQ. CDR3 sequence (DNA): TGCGCCAGCAGCTTGTCAGGGGGCATTGGGAATTCACCCCTCCACTTT. Protein sequence: CASSLSGGIGNSPLHF.

This clonotype was seen only a few times. This chain links TRBV10-3 with TRBJ2-7; no clear D. Trimming cost V 6 bases and J 7 bases, with 16 bases left between them. The germline gives CDR1 ENHRY, CDR2 SYGVKD. This CDR3 has 13 residues. The CDR3 protein is CAIRPLDTGEQYF. The CDR3 region has the DNA TGTGCCATCAGGCCACTGGATACTGGGGAGCAGTACTTC.

The rearrangement links TRBV7-8 to TRBJ1-5; D not certain. The CDR3 extends over 14 amino acids. V was shortened by 5 bases and J by 3 bases, with 11 bases between the two germline ends. The germline V gene has CDR1 SGHVS and CDR2 FQNEAQ. The CDR3 is CASSQDQNNQPQHF. CDR3 in DNA: TGTGCCAGCAGCCAGGACCAAAACAATCAGCCCCAGCATTTT.

The chain employs TRBV12-3 or TRBV12-4 and TRBJ1-1; 7 bases are a match to TRBD1. The CDR3 consists of 14 residues. V lost 6 bases and J lost 5; bases outside the gene matches: 9. The CDR3 region is CASRPSNRGTEAFF. The CDR3 nucleotides read TGTGCCAGCAGGCCATCAAACAGGGGTACTGAAGCTTTCTTT.

In its sample, this clonotype was seen many times. J is TRBJ2-7 and V is TRBV10-3; D remains unclear. From germline, CDR1 is ENHRY and CDR2 SYGVKD. The germline V and J ends were trimmed by 2 bases and 2 bases, with 1 base remaining between them. This CDR3 is built from 11 residues. CDR3 region: CAISETYEQYF. CDR3 bases: TGTGCCATCAGTGAGACCTACGAGCAGTACTTC.

The chain is built from TRBV7-2 and TRBJ2-7, with 10 positions matching TRBD2. The V gene's germline CDR1 is SGHTA and CDR2 FQGNSA. V was clipped by 5 bases and J by 4 bases; unmatched bases: 11. CDR3 length: 16 amino acids. In DNA, the CDR3 is TGTGCCAGCAGCCTTTTGTGGGCTAGCGGGGGATACGAGCAGTACTTC. Translating gives CASSLLWASGGYEQYF.

The sample holds many counts of this clonotype. V usage is TRBV5-1 and J usage is TRBJ1-6, with D perhaps TRBD1 (5 bases). Germline V CDR1 and CDR2: SGHRS, YFSETQ. The germline V and J ends were trimmed by 7 bases and 9 bases, with 14 bases remaining between them. The CDR3 consists of 13 residues. DNA for the CDR3: TGCGCCAGCTGTCGAGCAGGGACTTCACCCCTCCACTTT. Its translation is CASCRAGTSPLHF.

In this sample, this clonotype turned up a few times. This sequence joins TRBV7-2 and TRBJ2-1; D unclear. V was pared by 5 bases and J by 0 bases, with 8 bases between. The germline CDR1 and CDR2 sequences are SGHTA and FQGNSA. This CDR3 is built from 14 residues. The CDR3 region has the DNA TGTGCCAGCAGCAGCGTAAGCTCCTACAATGAGCAGTTCTTC. Its protein is CASSSVSSYNEQFF. Based on the CDR3 plus reference TRBV7-2 and TRBJ2-1, the full variable domain is GAGVSQSPSNKVTEKGKDVELRCDPISGHTALYWYRQSLGQGLEFLIYFQGNSAPDKSGLPSDRFSAERTGGSVSTLTIQRTQQEDSAVYLCASSSVSSYNEQFFGPGTRLTVL.

The sample holds many counts of this clonotype. The chain joins TRBV20-1 to TRBJ2-7; tentative D call: TRBD2 (7 bases). Germline-derived CDR1 and CDR2 are DFQATT and SNEGSKA (reference sequence). V was trimmed by 6 bases and J by 3 bases, leaving 21 bases between them. There are 15 residues in the CDR3. The CDR3 DNA reads as TGCAGTGCCACGTACACAGGGAGGGTAAACTACGAGCAGTACTTC. Translated, it gives CSATYTGRVNYEQYF.